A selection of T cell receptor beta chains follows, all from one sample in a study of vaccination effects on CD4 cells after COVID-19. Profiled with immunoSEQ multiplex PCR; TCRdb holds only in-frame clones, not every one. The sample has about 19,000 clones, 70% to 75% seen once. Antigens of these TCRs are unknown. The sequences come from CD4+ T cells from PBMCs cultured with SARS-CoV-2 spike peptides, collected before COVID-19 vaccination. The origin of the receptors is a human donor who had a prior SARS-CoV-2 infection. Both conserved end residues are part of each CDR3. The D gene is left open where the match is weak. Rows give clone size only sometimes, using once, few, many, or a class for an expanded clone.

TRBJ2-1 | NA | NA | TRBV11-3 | TGTGCCAGCAGCTTACTTCCCGTGATAGACAATGAGCAGTTCTTC | CASSLLPVIDNEQFF
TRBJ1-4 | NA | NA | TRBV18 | TGTGCCAGCTCACCAAGTAGGGCGGAAGGGGAAAAACTGTTTTTT | CASSPSRAEGEKLFF
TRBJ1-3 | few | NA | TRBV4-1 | TGCGCCAGCAGCCAAGGGAGGTTTGAAGACTCCGTGTGGAACACCATATATTTT | CASSQGRFEDSVWNTIYF
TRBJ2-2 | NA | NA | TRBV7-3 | TGTGCCAGCAGCTTAACGGAGGGGCAGGGAGGCGCCGGGGAGCTGTTTTTT | CASSLTEGQGGAGELFF
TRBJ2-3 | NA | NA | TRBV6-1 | TGTGCCAGCAGTGAAGCCCCGACCCCAGGGAATACGCAGTATTTT | CASSEAPTPGNTQYF
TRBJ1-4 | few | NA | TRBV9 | TGTGCCAGCAGCTTTAGTTTCGAAATGACTGAAAAACTGTTTTTT | CASSFSFEMTEKLFF
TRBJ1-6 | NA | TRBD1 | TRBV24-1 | TGTGCCACCACAGGACAGGGAGGTTCACCCCTCCACTTT | CATTGQGGSPLHF
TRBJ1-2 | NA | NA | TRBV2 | TGTGCCAGCAGCAAAAGGACAGCTAATCTCTATGGCTACACCTTC | CASSKRTANLYGYTF
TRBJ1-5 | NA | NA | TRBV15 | TGTGCCACCAGCAGAGATCCCCCCCGTGTGGGGATGGGTCAGCCCCAGCATTTT | CATSRDPPRVGMGQPQHF
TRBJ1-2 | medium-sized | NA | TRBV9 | TGTGCCAGCAGCGCGAGGACAGATTTTCTCTATGGCTACACCTTC | CASSARTDFLYGYTF
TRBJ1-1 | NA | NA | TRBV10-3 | TGTGCCACCAGGGGCCCGGGGTCCACTGAAGCTTTCTTT | CATRGPGSTEAFF
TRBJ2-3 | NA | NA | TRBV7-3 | TGTGCCAGCAGTCCTGAGCCATCTAGCACAGATACGCAGTATTTT | CASSPEPSSTDTQYF
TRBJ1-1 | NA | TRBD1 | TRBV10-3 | TGTGCCATCAGGGACAGGGGGGACACTGAAGCTTTCTTT | CAIRDRGDTEAFF
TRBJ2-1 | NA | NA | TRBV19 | TGTGCCAGTCGGGGTCCCAGCTACAATGAGCAGTTCTTC | CASRGPSYNEQFF
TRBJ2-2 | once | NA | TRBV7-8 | TGTGCCAGCAGCAGCTGGGGGGCAGGAAACACCGGGGAGCTGTTTTTT | CASSSWGAGNTGELFF
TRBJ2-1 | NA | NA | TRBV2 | TGTGCCAGCAGTGAATGGGGGCCGAACAATGAGCAGTTCTTC | CASSEWGPNNEQFF
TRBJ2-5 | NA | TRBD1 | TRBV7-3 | TGTGCCAGCAGCTTTGGGACAGTGGATCAAGAGACCCAGTACTTC | CASSFGTVDQETQYF
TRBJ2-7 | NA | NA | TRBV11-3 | TGTGCCAGCAGCCCCCGGGACTTCACGGACGAGCAGTACTTC | CASSPRDFTDEQYF
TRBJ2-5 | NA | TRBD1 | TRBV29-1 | TGCAGCGTTCTGGGACAGCTCCAAGAGACCCAGTACTTC | CSVLGQLQETQYF
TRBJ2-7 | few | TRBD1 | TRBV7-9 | TGTGCCAGCAGCCGACAGGGCCACGAGCAGTACTTC | CASSRQGHEQYF
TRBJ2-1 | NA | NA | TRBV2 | TGTGCCAGCAGCGGGGAAGCTTACAATGAGCAGTTCTTC | CASSGEAYNEQFF
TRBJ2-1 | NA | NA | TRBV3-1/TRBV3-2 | TGTGCCAGCAGCCAGTTTTCCCCCGGGGAGCAGTTCTTC | CASSQFSPGEQFF
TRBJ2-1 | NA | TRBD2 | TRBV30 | TGTGCCTGGAGTGGAGCGGGACGCAATGAGCAGTTCTTC | CAWSGAGRNEQFF